A single sample gave rise to the 30 T cell receptor beta chains below, sequenced in a study of CD8+ T cells in alopecia areata. Treatment of the sample: oral pan-JAK inhibitor, 5-10 mg twice daily. Following RNA extraction, reverse transcription yielded cDNA that acted as the sequencing template. Here immunoSEQ multiplex PCR was the method, and the copy in TCRdb shows in-frame clones only, minus some. The table shows roughly 230,000 clones, with about 40% occurring only once. Source: CD4+ T cells sorted from blood, taken around week 37, from a patient treated with tofacitinib. Source of these receptors: a human donor with alopecia areata.

This rearrangement joins TRBV19 to TRBJ2-5; 8 nucleotides agree with TRBD2. J gave up 2 bases and V 11 bases, and 10 bases lay outside the gene matches. This CDR3 is built from 14 residues. Germline CDR1 reads LNHDA; CDR2 reads SQIVND (reference sequence). The CDR3 DNA is TGTGCCTGTAACAGCGGGGGAAGTCAAGAGACCCAGTACTTC. This codes for CACNSGGSQETQYF.

The chain combines TRBV5-1 with TRBJ2-1; D not certain. This CDR3 region has 13 residues. Germline V lookup: CDR1 SGHRS, CDR2 YFSETQ. The germline V and J ends were trimmed by 3 bases and 10 bases, with 14 bases remaining between them. The chain's CDR3 is CASSYLVGREQFF. The CDR3 DNA reads as TGCGCCAGCAGCTACCTGGTTGGTAGGGAGCAGTTCTTC. Based on the CDR3 plus reference TRBV5-1 and TRBJ2-1, the full variable domain is KAGVTQTPRYLIKTRGQQVTLSCSPISGHRSVSWYQQTPGQGLQFLFEYFSETQRNKGNFPGRFSGRQFSNSRSEMNVSTLELGDSALYLCASSYLVGREQFFGPGTRLTVL.

This clone was observed a handful of times. The chain recombines TRBV6-6 with TRBJ2-6; 7 positions match TRBD2. This CDR3 comprises 15 residues. Trimming removed 6 bases from V and 0 bases from J; junction bases left unmatched: 2. Germline CDR1 MNHNY, CDR2 SVGAGI (reference sequence). This chain's CDR3 is CASRPGGSGANVLTF. CDR3 DNA sequence: TGTGCCAGCAGACCGGGAGGCTCTGGGGCCAACGTCCTGACTTTC.

CDR3 region: CASSFPPETQYF. The CDR3 DNA reads as TGTGCCAGCAGCTTCCCCCCAGAGACCCAGTACTTC. The V call is TRBV7-2, the J call TRBJ2-5; D uncertain. Between the trimmed V and J ends, which lost 3 bases and 4 bases, there was a span of 6 bases. The CDR3 contains 12 residues. The germline V gene has CDR1 SGHTA and CDR2 FQGNSA.

The chain is built from TRBV6-6 and TRBJ2-7, with D maybe TRBD2 (5 bases). The CDR3 runs 16 residues. V lost 6 bases to trimming and J lost 2 bases, with 20 bases between them. CDR1 and CDR2 from the germline V gene are MNHNY and SVGAGI (reference sequence). CDR3 in amino acids: CASRAGLQAGPYEQYF. The CDR3 nucleotides are TGTGCCAGCAGGGCCGGACTGCAGGCCGGGCCCTACGAGCAGTACTTC.

The chain carries TRBV30 and TRBJ2-2; the D is unclear. The CDR3 consists of 14 residues. The germline V gene has CDR1 GTSNPN and CDR2 SVGIG (reference sequence). Trimming cost V 7 bases and J 4 bases, with 16 bases left between them. For the CDR3, the DNA is TGTGCCTTCGACCACCGAATAAGCACCGGGGAGCTGTTTTTT. Its protein is CAFDHRISTGELFF.

V usage is TRBV2 and J usage is TRBJ1-5; TRBD1 agrees at 10 bases. The junction had 5 bases not matched to a gene; V was cut back by 8 bases and J by 7 bases. Germline values: CDR1 SNHLY, CDR2 FYNNEI. The CDR3 contains 13 residues. CDR3: CASGGTGVQPQHF. The CDR3 DNA reads TGTGCCAGCGGGGGGACAGGGGTGCAGCCCCAGCATTTT.

V and J are TRBV5-1 and TRBJ1-1; TRBD1 might be the D (5 bases). CDR1 SGHRS and CDR2 YFSETQ come from the germline V gene. This CDR3 region has 14 residues. Trimming removed 0 bases from V and 3 bases from J, with 9 bases in between. For the CDR3, the DNA is TGCGCCAGCAGCTTGGTCCCGGGGGACACTGAAGCTTTCTTT. Translated, it gives CASSLVPGDTEAFF. The entire variable domain, with the rest obtained from reference TRBV5-1 and TRBJ1-1, is as follows: KAGVTQTPRYLIKTRGQQVTLSCSPISGHRSVSWYQQTPGQGLQFLFEYFSETQRNKGNFPGRFSGRQFSNSRSEMNVSTLELGDSALYLCASSLVPGDTEAFFGQGTRLTVV.

This clone was counted a few times. The rearrangement joins TRBV29-1 to TRBJ1-1, with 8 bases matching TRBD1. V dropped 5 bases and J dropped 0; count of bases not matched to a gene: 5. The CDR3 sequence is 14 residues long. CDR1 is SQVTM and CDR2 is ANQGSEA in the germline V gene. DNA for the CDR3: TGCAGCGTTTTTCAGGGGGCGGTGAACACTGAAGCTTTCTTT. Amino acid sequence: CSVFQGAVNTEAFF.

V is TRBV4-3 and J is TRBJ2-1; possible D gene TRBD2, 6 bases. The CDR3 has 15 residues. V was clipped by 3 bases and J by 9 bases, with 18 bases between them. CDR1 and CDR2 from the germline V gene are LGHNA and YSLEER. CDR3: CASSQSGDSVGEQFF. The CDR3 DNA is TGCGCCAGCAGCCAGTCCGGGGACTCGGTCGGTGAGCAGTTCTTC.

The chain has TRBV6-5 and TRBJ2-1; 8 positions agree with TRBD2. J lost 3 bases, V lost 9 bases, and 7 bases had no gene match. The CDR3 extends over 14 amino acids. From germline, CDR1 is MNHEY and CDR2 SVGAGI. The DNA of the CDR3 is TGTGCCAGTGCCGTTAGCGGGATCTACAATGAGCAGTTCTTC. Encoded protein: CASAVSGIYNEQFF.

The rearrangement uses TRBV29-1 and TRBJ2-3; tentatively, D is TRBD1 (5 bases). The length of the CDR3 is 13 residues. V dropped 5 bases and J dropped 0 bases, with 9 bases sitting between them. Germline V gene data show CDR1 as SQVTM and CDR2 as ANQGSEA. The CDR3: CSVKTVSTDTQYF. The CDR3 bases are TGCAGCGTTAAGACAGTTAGCACAGATACGCAGTATTTT.

The V and J genes are TRBV7-8 and TRBJ2-1; the D is unclear. Germline CDR1 and CDR2: SGHVS and FQNEAQ. V was trimmed by 5 bases and J by 3 bases, leaving 11 bases between them. CDR3 length: 14 amino acids. The CDR3 DNA reads as TGTGCCAGCAGCCCGCCACAGAACTACAATGAGCAGTTCTTC. Protein sequence: CASSPPQNYNEQFF.

In this sample, this clone turned up a few times. CDR3 residues: CASILQAGIQYF. The CDR3 DNA follows: TGTGCCAGCATCCTACAGGCGGGCATTCAGTACTTC. V is TRBV2 and J is TRBJ2-4; tentatively, D is TRBD1 or TRBD2 (5 bases each). Germline V gives CDR1 SNHLY, CDR2 FYNNEI. V was shortened by 7 bases and J by 9 bases, with 13 bases between the two germline ends. The CDR3 extends over 12 amino acids.

The gene calls are TRBV29-1 and TRBJ2-5, with a possible D match to TRBD2 (6 bases). This CDR3 has 13 residues. Germline CDR1 reads SQVTM; CDR2 reads ANQGSEA. Trimming stripped 2 bases from V and 4 bases from J, with 11 bases between. The chain's CDR3 is CSVERRDGETQYF. The CDR3 nucleotides are TGCAGCGTTGAAAGGAGGGACGGAGAGACCCAGTACTTC. Supplemented by reference TRBV29-1 and TRBJ2-5, the full variable domain reads SAVISQKPSRDICQRGTSLTIQCQVDSQVTMMFWYRQQPGQSLTLIATANQGSEATYESGFVIDKFPISRPNLTFSTLTVSNMSPEDSSIYLCSVERRDGETQYFGPGTRLLVL.

This chain uses TRBV5-1 with TRBJ2-5; possible D gene TRBD1, 5 bases. Trimming stripped 0 bases from V and 1 base from J, with 7 bases between. The V gene's germline CDR1 is SGHRS and CDR2 YFSETQ. There are 14 residues in the CDR3. The CDR3 nucleotides are TGCGCCAGCAGCTTGGGGGGCCTCCAAGAGACCCAGTACTTC. It translates to CASSLGGLQETQYF.

Sample share makes this clone medium-sized. This chain joins TRBV7-2 and TRBJ1-1; no definite D call. Per the germline V gene, CDR1 is SGHTA and CDR2 is FQGNSA. This CDR3 contains 13 residues. The germline V and J ends were trimmed by 1 base and 1 base, with 4 bases remaining between them. For the CDR3, the DNA is TGTGCCAGCAGCTTAGGGTGGAACACTGAAGCTTTCTTT. Encoded protein: CASSLGWNTEAFF.

The chain joins TRBV5-4 to TRBJ2-5; 7 positions agree with TRBD2. CDR3 size: 13 residues. Losses at the gene ends were 0 bases for V and 5 bases for J; bases not matched to a gene: 1. Germline V CDR1 and CDR2: SGHNT, YYREEE (reference sequence). CDR3 sequence: CASSLEAGETQYF. The CDR3 DNA reads TGTGCCAGCAGCTTGGAAGCGGGGGAGACCCAGTACTTC.

The CDR3 loop is CASSLETGDTGELFF. In nucleotides, the CDR3 is TGCGCCAGCAGCTTGGAGACAGGGGACACCGGGGAGCTGTTTTTT. This chain joins TRBV5-1 and TRBJ2-2; 8 nucleotides match TRBD1. V was clipped by 0 bases and J by 3 bases; unmatched bases: 1. The CDR3 runs 15 residues. Germline V gene lookup returns CDR1 SGHRS and CDR2 YFSETQ. The full variable domain, in which reference TRBV5-1 and TRBJ2-2 provide the parts outside the CDR3, is KAGVTQTPRYLIKTRGQQVTLSCSPISGHRSVSWYQQTPGQGLQFLFEYFSETQRNKGNFPGRFSGRQFSNSRSEMNVSTLELGDSALYLCASSLETGDTGELFFGEGSRLTVL.

The chain uses TRBV7-2 and TRBJ2-3, with D perhaps being TRBD1 or TRBD2 (5 bases each). This CDR3 contains 16 residues. The V gene lost 2 bases and the J gene lost 0 bases, with 12 bases spanning the gap. Germline V gives CDR1 SGHTA, CDR2 FQGNSA. The CDR3 DNA is TGTGCCAGCAGCTTATACCACGGGGCGAGCACAGATACGCAGTATTTT. Its translation is CASSLYHGASTDTQYF. The full variable domain, with the rest looked up from reference TRBV7-2 and TRBJ2-3, is GAGVSQSPSNKVTEKGKDVELRCDPISGHTALYWYRQSLGQGLEFLIYFQGNSAPDKSGLPSDRFSAERTGGSVSTLTIQRTQQEDSAVYLCASSLYHGASTDTQYFGPGTRLTVL.

The rearrangement links TRBV4-2 to TRBJ1-2, with 9 bases that match TRBD1. The CDR3 sequence is 14 residues long. The germline CDR1 and CDR2 sequences are LGHNA and YNFKEQ. With V trimmed by 4 bases and J by 6 bases, 6 bases remained unmatched. In DNA, the CDR3 is TGTGCCAGCAGCCTTTCCGGGACAGGGAATGGCTACACCTTC. Amino acid sequence: CASSLSGTGNGYTF.

The rearrangement uses TRBV4-2 and TRBJ2-7; D unclear. Deletions cut 5 bases from V and 2 bases from J, with 10 bases between. Per germline, CDR1 LGHNA and CDR2 YNFKEQ. The CDR3 consists of 13 residues. CDR3 sequence reads: CASSERVPYEQYF. DNA for the CDR3: TGTGCCAGCAGCGAAAGGGTCCCCTACGAGCAGTACTTC.

The rearrangement uses TRBV5-1 and TRBJ2-6; D might be TRBD1 or TRBD2, each matching 5 bases. The ends were cut back, 4 bases at V and 2 bases at J, with 13 bases in the middle. CDR3 size: 16 residues. The germline V gene has CDR1 SGHRS and CDR2 YFSETQ. The CDR3, as DNA: TGCGCCAGCAGCAGGGACGGGCGGACTGGGGCCAACGTCCTGACTTTC. This gives the protein CASSRDGRTGANVLTF.

This clone was seen a handful of times. This chain connects TRBV30 to TRBJ2-2; no firm D call. Germline V gene lookup returns CDR1 GTSNPN and CDR2 SVGIG (reference sequence). There are 13 residues in the CDR3. V lost 0 bases and J lost 7, with 9 bases in between. The CDR3 loop is CAWSVLGVGELFF. DNA of the CDR3: TGTGCCTGGAGTGTACTTGGCGTCGGGGAGCTGTTTTTT.

Written as DNA, the CDR3 is TGTGCCAGCAGTGACCTCGGGTTGTATCAGTACTTC. Translated, it gives CASSDLGLYQYF. This sequence joins TRBV6-1 and TRBJ2-7; D is uncertain. CDR3 length: 12 residues. V was trimmed by 3 bases and J by 10 bases, leaving 13 bases between them. CDR1 and CDR2 (germline): MNHNS, SASEGT.

The CDR3 is CASSLSRDSGYEQYF. The CDR3, as DNA: TGCGCCAGCAGCCTTTCACGGGACTCCGGCTACGAGCAGTACTTC. This chain links TRBV4-1 with TRBJ2-7; a weak D match, TRBD2 (6 bases). The CDR3 consists of 15 residues. V shed 4 bases and J shed 3 bases, with 16 bases lying between them. Germline assignment: CDR1 MGHRA and CDR2 YSYEKL.

The CDR3 nucleotides read TGTGCCAGCAGCAAGAGGACTGATGATGAAGCTTTCTTT. Translation: CASSKRTDDEAFF. This chain joins TRBV9 and TRBJ1-1; D unresolved. With 4 bases removed from V and 7 bases from J, the gap between germline ends came to 14 bases. Germline V gives CDR1 SGDLS, CDR2 YYNGEE. This CDR3 contains 13 residues. The full variable domain, in which reference TRBV9 and TRBJ1-1 provide the parts outside the CDR3, is DSGVTQTPKHLITATGQRVTLRCSPRSGDLSVYWYQQSLDQGLQFLIQYYNGEERAKGNILERFSAQQFPDLHSELNLSSLELGDSALYFCASSKRTDDEAFFGQGTRLTVV.

In its sample, this clone was seen many times. V usage is TRBV29-1 and J usage is TRBJ2-7; 10 bases are a match to TRBD1. V was clipped by 4 bases and J by 5 bases; unmatched bases: 5. Germline V gene lookup returns CDR1 SQVTM and CDR2 ANQGSEA. The CDR3 sequence is 13 residues long. The CDR3: CSVVRDRGHEQYF. The CDR3 nucleotides read TGCAGCGTTGTCCGGGACAGGGGCCACGAGCAGTACTTC.

This chain links TRBV6-1 with TRBJ2-3; tentative D call: TRBD1 (5 bases). The CDR3 is 16 amino acids. The germline V and J ends were trimmed by 3 bases and 2 bases, with 15 bases remaining between them. The germline CDR1 and CDR2 sequences are MNHNS and SASEGT. The chain's CDR3 is CASSENGRAPTDTQYF. For the CDR3, the DNA is TGTGCCAGCAGTGAGAATGGCAGGGCCCCCACAGATACGCAGTATTTT.

The J gene is TRBJ2-1, the V gene TRBV7-3; D remains unclear. Germline CDR1 is SGHTA and CDR2 is FQGTGA. This CDR3 has 15 amino acids. V was cut by 2 bases and J by 6 bases, with 14 bases left in between. The CDR3 DNA follows: TGTGCCAGCAGCTTAGTCTTGGGCGACTTCAATGAGCAGTTCTTC. This sequence encodes CASSLVLGDFNEQFF.